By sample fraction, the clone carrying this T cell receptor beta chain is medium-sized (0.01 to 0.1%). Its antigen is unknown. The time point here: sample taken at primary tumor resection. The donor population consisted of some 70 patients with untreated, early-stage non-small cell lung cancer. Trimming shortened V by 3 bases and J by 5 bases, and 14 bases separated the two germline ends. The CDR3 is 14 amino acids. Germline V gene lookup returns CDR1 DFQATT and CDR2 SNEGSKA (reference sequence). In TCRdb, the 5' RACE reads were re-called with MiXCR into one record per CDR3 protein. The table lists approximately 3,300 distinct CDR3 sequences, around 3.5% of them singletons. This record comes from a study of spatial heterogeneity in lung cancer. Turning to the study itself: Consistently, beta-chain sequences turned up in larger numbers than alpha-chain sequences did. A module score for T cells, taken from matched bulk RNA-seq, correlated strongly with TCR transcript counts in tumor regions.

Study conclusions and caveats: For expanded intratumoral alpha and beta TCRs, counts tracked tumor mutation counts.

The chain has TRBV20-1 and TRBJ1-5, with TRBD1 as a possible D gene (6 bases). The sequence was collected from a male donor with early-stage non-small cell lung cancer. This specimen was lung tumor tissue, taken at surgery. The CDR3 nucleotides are TGCAGTGCTAGCAGGGGTTCCGGCCATCAGCCCCAGCATTTT. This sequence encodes CSASRGSGHQPQHF.